This T cell receptor (beta chain) was recorded in a study of T cells after yellow fever vaccination. TCRdb itself ran the 5' RACE reads through MiXCR, one entry per CDR3 protein. The repertoire holds about 74,000 distinct CDR3 sequences, with more than 5.5% as singletons. CDR3 size: 13 residues. Germline V gene sequence: CDR1 SGHAT, CDR2 FQNNGV. Trimming shortened V by 4 bases and J by 7 bases, and 14 bases separated the two germline ends. The table lists this clonotype with many counts. The TCR sequence derives from a man between 18 and 35 years old who received the YFV17D yellow fever vaccine. This sequence joins TRBV11-2 and TRBJ2-7; D possibly corresponds to TRBD2 (6 bases). Material: CD8+ T cells sorted from PBMCs, obtained about 5 days after the first yellow fever vaccination. CDR3 nucleotide sequence: TGTGCCAGCAGCTCCGTGGGACTGGGAGAGCAGTACTTC. This translates into CASSSVGLGEQYF.